The 2 T cell receptor beta chains below were found in one sample sequenced in a study of immune evolution from preneoplasia to lung adenocarcinoma. The assay was immunoSEQ multiplex PCR, and TCRdb's table has in-frame clones only and misses some. The sample consists of roughly 10,000 clones, more than 75% of them appearing once. Sequencing was done on a sample of FFPE minimally invasive lung adenocarcinoma tissue. Receptor source: a person aged 65 to 85 with lung adenocarcinoma.

V usage is TRBV7-8 and J usage is TRBJ1-2; D remains unclear. Trimming took off 4 bases at V and 4 bases at J, with 16 bases between the two ends. Germline assignment: CDR1 SGHVS and CDR2 FQNEAQ. CDR3 length: 15 residues. CDR3 DNA: TGTGCCAGCAGCTGGCGGGTCTTAAGTAGCTATGGCTACACCTTC. Protein: CASSWRVLSSYGYTF.

The chain links TRBV5-1 to TRBJ2-7; D not resolved. Germline V CDR1 and CDR2: SGHRS, YFSETQ. The V end lost 7 bases, the J end lost 3 bases, and 11 bases lay between the germline ends. There are 12 residues in the CDR3. The chain's CDR3 is CASGSQDYEQYF. The CDR3 region has the DNA TGCGCCAGCGGCTCACAAGACTACGAGCAGTACTTC.